Here is one T cell receptor (beta chain) with its context. These data are taken from a study of blood T cell repertoires in COVID-19. About the research overall: Sample material is recorded as cDNA or gDNA derived from T cells, B-cell-depleted T cells, or PBMCs.

Trimming left V 3 bases short and J 0 bases short, with 5 bases between. This CDR3 comprises 13 residues. The V gene's germline CDR1 is KGHSH and CDR2 LQKENI. Sequenced by immunoSEQ multiplex PCR; TCRdb stores in-frame clones only, minus some. This table holds some 490,000 clones, roughly 88% found once. The clonotype was recovered from a human donor in a cohort sampled during active COVID-19. The chain has TRBV18 and TRBJ2-5, with unresolved D. The sequenced material came from peripheral blood. CDR3 loop: CASSPYNQETQYF. The CDR3 coding sequence is TGTGCCAGCTCACCTTATAACCAAGAGACCCAGTACTTC. The variable domain in full, with the rest retrieved from reference TRBV18 and TRBJ2-5, is NAGVMQNPRHLVRRRGQEARLRCSPMKGHSHVYWYRQLPEEGLKFMVYLQKENIIDESGMPKERFSAEFPKEGPSILRIQQVVRGDSAAYFCASSPYNQETQYFGPGTRLLVL.